This TCR beta chain appears in the sequencing data of a study of human T cells and chemical hapten exposure. The CDR3 runs to 13 residues. The germline V gene encodes CDR1 SGDLS and CDR2 YYNGEE. Deletions cut 1 base from V and 0 bases from J, with 3 bases between. During construction of the library, unique molecular identifiers were attached to individual cDNA molecules for quantitative, reproducible TCR counting. Each CDR3 protein gets one entry after TCRdb re-called the RACE reads with MiXCR. The sample has roughly 80,000 distinct CDR3 sequences; 8.5% to 9.5% are singletons. Time point denoted: healthy volunteer bleed at 6 weeks. The authors' total RNA extraction used unfractionated whole blood.

The sample comprised whole blood. The sequence derives from a female donor in good health. Some clones in this sample may be carry-over from other donors' samples. V usage is TRBV9 and J usage is TRBJ2-3; D is uncertain. The CDR3 DNA sequence: TGTGCCAGCAGCGTACTCAGCACAGATACGCAGTATTTT. It translates to CASSVLSTDTQYF.